This T cell receptor (beta chain) is from a study of T cell responses to AZD1222 COVID-19 vaccine. The overall study: Second doses at about 4 or about 12 weeks were pooled.

Assay used: immunoSEQ multiplex PCR; TCRdb lists only in-frame clones, some missing. The sample lists some 80,000 clones; roughly 90% were seen once. With 2 bases clipped from V and 5 bases from J, the junction kept 3 bases outside the gene matches. The CDR3 totals 14 residues. CDR1 is MNHEY, CDR2 SVGAGI, per germline. The material sequenced was peripheral blood, taken on day 0 of AZD1222 vaccination. The chain has TRBV6-5 and TRBJ2-7; 10 bases are a match to TRBD1. The sequence derives from an adult in good health. This chain's CDR3 is CASSYGTGADEQYF. The CDR3 DNA reads as TGTGCCAGCAGTTACGGGACAGGGGCCGACGAGCAGTACTTC.